The T cell receptor beta chain under discussion was sequenced for a study of blood T cells in healthy people across ages (dated by TCRdb to 2013 to 2016). Some background on the complete study: Template switching captured roughly one uniquely barcoded TCR beta cDNA molecule per two T cells in model experiments. Four age groups were formed from the donors: young (average roughly 15 years), middle-aged (just under 40), aged (under 70) and long-lived (less than 85). For two donors (one aged 18 to 30 and one aged 80 or older), the study analyzed two additional independent replicas of 1 million unique cDNA reads from the same blood draw. To track age-related changes in TCR beta repertoire diversity, the study relied on deep sequencing normalized with unique cDNA molecular identifiers. To avoid experimental bias, donors of different ages were spread randomly across the sequencing lanes.

Overall study outcomes, separate from this receptor: There was a strong correlation between observed TCR beta diversity and the percentage of naive T cells measured by flow cytometry. Since profiling was done on bulk unsorted PBMCs, naive and antigen-experienced compartments could not be conclusively compared. The long-lived group showed more naive CD4+ T cells, fewer expanded clones and increased TCR diversity than the aged group, suggesting age selection. Estimates of total diversity from one million sequenced T cells were regarded as lower bounds and underestimates. Because donor CMV infection status was unknown, age-related changes in expanded clonotypes were potentially confounded. Observed TCR beta diversity per million T cells fell roughly linearly with age, and a significant reduction was already apparent by age roughly 40.

Receptor amplification or capture employed 5' RACE. TCRdb names Illumina HiSeq 2500 as the instrument used. A second roughly 7 to 11 cycle PCR used a sample-barcoded 5' primer and a J-beta primer mix. A template-switch 5' adaptor carrying 12 random nucleotides introduced a unique molecular identifier onto each TCR beta cDNA molecule. Each sample yielded at least 3 million CDR3-containing paired-end reads. All of the RNA was converted into first-strand cDNA using the Mint cDNA synthesis kit, with a TRBC-specific oligonucleotide serving as the primer. Following uracil-DNA glycosylase treatment, a first 18-cycle PCR with universal primers M1SS and BC2_uni_R was performed on all cDNA. The authors' analysis ran thus. Each sample was normalized by randomly selecting 1 million high-quality reads, each carrying a distinct molecular identifier. Reads sharing molecular identifiers were discarded rather than binned into consensus sequences. MiTCR, set to a Q25 quality threshold and the strictest error-elimination algorithm, was used for CDR3 identification, clonotype clustering and error correction. A nonparametric unseen species model with Euler transformation was used to estimate lower-bound total TCR beta diversity. The public reads were quality trimmed at Q25 with fastp and then assembled into clones with MiXCR by TCRdb, keeping productive beta chains. All rows with the same CDR3 protein become a single entry with the most common DNA and genes. The V and J calls follow TCRdb's processing rather than the paper's. Here the sample has about 970,000 distinct CDR3 sequences; approximately 50% occur a single time. Jointly, the top ten make up about 21% of the sample.

Taken from the germline V gene (reference sequence), the CDR1 and CDR2 loops are DFQATT and SNEGSKA. Taken from cysteine to phenylalanine, the CDR3 has 13 residues. Kept here is only the CDR3 DNA, which spans 39 bases and is read in frame from base 1. V and J lose 6 bases and 4 bases, and a span of 13 bases separates them. The 35 to 40 donors, aged about 6 to 95 years, were systemically healthy Caucasian individuals from Russia. Each donor gave ten milliliters of peripheral blood, collected into EDTA-treated Vacutainer tubes. Ficoll-Paque density-gradient centrifugation was used to isolate PBMCs, with at least 6.5 million per sample. Trizol reagent was used to extract total RNA from PBMCs, with at least 5 micrograms per sample. For every donor, flow cytometry on a PBMC aliquot measured the percentage of naive CD45RAhigh/CD27high T cells. This clonotype was counted between two and nine times. There is no known antigen for this receptor. Base qualities are not recorded, but no much larger clone differs from it by a single base.

This receptor was obtained from a woman aged 55 to 70 in good health. Sequenced: blood. This sequence uses TRBV20-1 and TRBJ2-1; the best D guess is TRBD2, with 5 bases matching. The nucleotide sequence reads as follows: TGCAGTGCCCGAGCTAGCAGATACAATGAGCAGTTCTTC. This gives the protein CSARASRYNEQFF.